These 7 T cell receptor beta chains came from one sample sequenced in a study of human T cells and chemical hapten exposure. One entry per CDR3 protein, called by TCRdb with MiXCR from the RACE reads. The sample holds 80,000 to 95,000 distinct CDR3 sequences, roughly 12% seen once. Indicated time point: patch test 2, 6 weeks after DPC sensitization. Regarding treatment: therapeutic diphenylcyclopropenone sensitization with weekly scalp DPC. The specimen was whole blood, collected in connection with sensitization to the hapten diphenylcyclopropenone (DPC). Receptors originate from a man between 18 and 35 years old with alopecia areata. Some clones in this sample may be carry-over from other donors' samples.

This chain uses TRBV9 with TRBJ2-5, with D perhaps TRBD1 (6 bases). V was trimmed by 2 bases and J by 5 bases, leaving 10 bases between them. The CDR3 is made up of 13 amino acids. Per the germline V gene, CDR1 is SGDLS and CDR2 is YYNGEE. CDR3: CASSVTGFETQYF. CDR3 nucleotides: TGTGCCAGCAGCGTTACAGGGTTTGAGACCCAGTACTTC.

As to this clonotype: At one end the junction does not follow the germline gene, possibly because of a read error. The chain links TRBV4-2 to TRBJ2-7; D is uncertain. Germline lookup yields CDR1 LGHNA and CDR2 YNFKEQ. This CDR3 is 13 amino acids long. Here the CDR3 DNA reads TGTGTCAGCAGCCAAGATGAAACCTACGAGCAGTACTTC. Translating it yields CVSSQDETYEQYF.

CDR3 protein: CSVRTSGGHYNEQFF. Written as DNA, the CDR3 is TGCAGCGTTCGGACTAGCGGGGGACACTACAATGAGCAGTTCTTC. The chain recombines TRBV29-1 with TRBJ2-1; 13 bases align to TRBD2. V shed 5 bases and J 3 bases; nucleotides not matched to a gene: 4. The germline CDR1 and CDR2 sequences are SQVTM and ANQGSEA. CDR3 length equals 15 residues.

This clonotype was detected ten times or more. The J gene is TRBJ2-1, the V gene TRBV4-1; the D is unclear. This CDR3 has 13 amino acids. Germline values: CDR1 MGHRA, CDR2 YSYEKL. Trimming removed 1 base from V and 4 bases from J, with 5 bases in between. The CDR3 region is CASSQGNYNEQFF. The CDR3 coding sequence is TGCGCCAGCAGCCAAGGGAATTACAATGAGCAGTTCTTC.

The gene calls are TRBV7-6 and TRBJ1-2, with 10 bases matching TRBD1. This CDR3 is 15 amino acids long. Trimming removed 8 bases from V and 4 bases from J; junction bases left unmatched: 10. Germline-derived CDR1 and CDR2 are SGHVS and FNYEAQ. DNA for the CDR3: TGTGCCAGCTCGGTCGGGACAGGGGAGGGCTATGGCTACACCTTC. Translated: CASSVGTGEGYGYTF.

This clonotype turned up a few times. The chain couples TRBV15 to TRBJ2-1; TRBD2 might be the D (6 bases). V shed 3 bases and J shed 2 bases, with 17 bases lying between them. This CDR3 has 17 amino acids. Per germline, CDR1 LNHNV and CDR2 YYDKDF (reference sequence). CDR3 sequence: CATSSSPSVQPYNEQFF. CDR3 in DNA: TGTGCCACCAGCAGCTCCCCTAGCGTACAACCCTACAATGAGCAGTTCTTC.

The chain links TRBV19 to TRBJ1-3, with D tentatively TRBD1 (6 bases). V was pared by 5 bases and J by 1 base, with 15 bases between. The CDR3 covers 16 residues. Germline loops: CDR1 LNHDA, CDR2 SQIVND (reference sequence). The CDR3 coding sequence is TGTGCCAGTAGTCTATGGACAGCGGGTTCTGGAAACACCATATATTTT. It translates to CASSLWTAGSGNTIYF. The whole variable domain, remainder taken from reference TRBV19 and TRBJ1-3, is DGGITQSPKYLFRKEGQNVTLSCEQNLNHDAMYWYRQDPGQGLRLIYYSQIVNDFQKGDIAEGYSVSREKKESFPLTVTSAQKNPTAFYLCASSLWTAGSGNTIYFGEGSWLTVV.